One and the same sample provided the 27 T cell receptor beta chains below, sequenced in a study of shared clonotypes between healthy human individuals (dated by TCRdb to the early 2020s). Library preparation was by the immunoSEQ multiplex PCR assay. Held by TCRdb, this immuneACCESS table contains in-frame sequences only and omits some clones. Under half of the omission traces to an unresolved V gene where checked; the cause of the rest is unknown. Present in this sample are about 600,000 clones, less than 98% of which were seen just once. Of the sample, around 0.057% is held by the ten largest clones. The sequenced sample was naive CD4+ T cells sorted from blood. The sample's cell subset or site label, in plain terms: CD45RA+ positively selected. The origin of the receptors is a woman aged 30 to 39 in good health.

This CDR3 is CASSWGLAASSYNEQFF. DNA for the CDR3: TGTGCCAGCAGCTGGGGACTAGCGGCCAGCTCCTACAATGAGCAGTTCTTC. The rearrangement links TRBV7-9 to TRBJ2-1; 11 bases line up with TRBD2. The germline gives CDR1 SEHNR, CDR2 FQNEAQ (reference sequence). V was pared by 4 bases and J by 0 bases, with 5 bases of the junction left unmatched. The CDR3 contains 17 residues. Supplemented by reference TRBV7-9 and TRBJ2-1, the full variable domain reads DTGVSQNPRHKITKRGQNVTFRCDPISEHNRLYWYRQTLGQGPEFLTYFQNEAQLEKSRLLSDRFSAERPKGSFSTLEIQRTEQGDSAMYLCASSWGLAASSYNEQFFGPGTRLTVL.

This clone was found once. The chain carries TRBV6-1 and TRBJ1-1; the match to TRBD1 covers 7 bases. CDR1 is MNHNS, CDR2 SASEGT, per germline. Germline trimming cut 1 base from V and 4 bases from J; bases unmatched to any gene: 3. This CDR3 is 14 amino acids long. The DNA of the CDR3 is TGTGCCAGCAGTGAAGGGGCAGGGGGCACTGAAGCTTTCTTT. Translation: CASSEGAGGTEAFF.

The CDR3: CASSLVQDRGTYEQYF. CDR3 DNA sequence: TGTGCCAGCAGCTTGGTTCAGGACAGGGGCACCTACGAGCAGTACTTC. The chain carries TRBV5-5 and TRBJ2-7; 9 bases are a match to TRBD1. Germline CDR1 reads SGHKS; CDR2 reads YYEKEE (reference sequence). V was clipped by 0 bases and J by 2 bases; unmatched bases: 6. The CDR3 length is 16 residues.

The CDR3 loop reads CASSFRQGGGYGYTF. CDR3 nucleotides: TGTGCCAGCAGTTTTCGACAGGGCGGGGGCTATGGCTACACCTTC. The chain has TRBV6-5 and TRBJ1-2; TRBD1 agrees at 7 bases. CDR3 length: 15 amino acids. Germline V gene sequence: CDR1 MNHEY, CDR2 SVGAGI. Germline trimming cut 4 bases from V and 4 bases from J; bases unmatched to any gene: 9.

The gene calls are TRBV29-1 and TRBJ2-1, with 7 bases aligning to TRBD2. Per germline, CDR1 SQVTM and CDR2 ANQGSEA. Germline trimming cut 0 bases from V and 3 bases from J; bases unmatched to any gene: 8. The CDR3 loop spans 16 amino acids. The CDR3 loop reads CSVEDQASGSYNEQFF. CDR3 DNA sequence: TGCAGCGTTGAAGATCAAGCTAGCGGCAGCTACAATGAGCAGTTCTTC.

The chain has TRBV4-2 and TRBJ2-7; D gene unclear. V lost 3 bases and J 0 bases, leaving 15 bases between the germline ends. Germline V gene sequence: CDR1 LGHNA, CDR2 YNFKEQ. The CDR3 covers 16 residues. The CDR3, as DNA: TGTGCCAGCAGCCAGGCCGCCGGAGATAGCTCCTACGAGCAGTACTTC. It specifies CASSQAAGDSSYEQYF.

This clone was seen once. Other DNA sequences from this sample encode an identical CDR3 as well. V and J are TRBV28 and TRBJ1-1, with D maybe TRBD1 (5 bases). The CDR3 has 12 amino acids. Trimming removed 3 bases from V and 4 bases from J, with 6 bases in between. CDR1 is MDHEN and CDR2 is SYDVKM in the germline V gene. This CDR3 is CASSLRGTEAFF. DNA of the CDR3: TGTGCCAGCAGTTTGAGGGGCACTGAAGCTTTCTTT.

In regard to this clone: Other DNA sequences in this specimen translate into the identical CDR3. The V gene is TRBV18, the J gene TRBJ2-5; a weak D match, TRBD2 (6 bases). Germline V gene sequence: CDR1 KGHSH, CDR2 LQKENI. The CDR3 is made up of 15 amino acids. The V gene lost 3 bases and the J gene lost 2 bases, with 13 bases spanning the gap. CDR3 residues: CASSPPGLLQETQYF. Written as DNA, the CDR3 is TGTGCCAGCTCACCCCCGGGACTGCTGCAAGAGACCCAGTACTTC.

The chain joins TRBV2 to TRBJ1-1; no firm D call. CDR3 length: 13 amino acids. Trimming removed 6 bases at V and 0 bases at J, with 8 bases between. Germline CDR1 is SNHLY and CDR2 is FYNNEI. DNA for the CDR3: TGTGCCAGCAGATCCGACCTGAACACTGAAGCTTTCTTT. Protein: CASRSDLNTEAFF.

CDR3 loop: CASSPGGVSRLRYEQYF. DNA of the CDR3: TGTGCCAGCAGCCCAGGAGGTGTCAGCCGTTTGAGGTACGAGCAGTACTTC. The V and J genes are TRBV7-2 and TRBJ2-7, with D possibly matching TRBD2 (5 bases). CDR3 length: 17 residues. Looked up from germline, CDR1 is SGHTA and CDR2 is FQGNSA. Trimming removed 5 bases at V and 4 bases at J, with 24 bases between.

The chain uses TRBV5-1 and TRBJ2-5; possibly TRBD1 for D (6 bases). Trimming pared 1 base from V and 1 base from J, leaving 11 bases between. The CDR3 extends over 15 amino acids. Germline CDR1 and CDR2: SGHRS and YFSETQ. CDR3 loop: CASSLFSGAQETQYF. CDR3 DNA: TGCGCCAGCAGCTTGTTTTCAGGGGCCCAAGAGACCCAGTACTTC.

The chain uses TRBV4-1 and TRBJ1-5; 9 bases line up with TRBD1. J gave up 1 base and V 4 bases, and 14 bases lay outside the gene matches. The germline CDR1 and CDR2 sequences are MGHRA and YSYEKL. This CDR3 is built from 19 residues. CDR3 in DNA: TGCGCCAGCAGCCGCCCCGGGACAGGGAGATCTCCAAGCAATCAGCCCCAGCATTTT. Its protein product is CASSRPGTGRSPSNQPQHF.

As to this clone: At the DNA level, this CDR3 is encoded by other sequences in the same sample as well. V and J are TRBV6-5 and TRBJ1-1, with unresolved D. Germline CDR1 and CDR2: MNHEY and SVGAGI. V shed 5 bases and J shed 0 bases, with 7 bases lying between them. This CDR3 has 13 residues. CDR3 amino acids: CASSRTLNTEAFF. CDR3 coding DNA: TGTGCCAGCAGTCGGACCCTGAACACTGAAGCTTTCTTT.

The chain joins TRBV28 to TRBJ2-1, with D uncertain. Germline V gene lookup returns CDR1 MDHEN and CDR2 SYDVKM. The CDR3 covers 17 residues. With 3 bases removed from V and 0 bases from J, the gap between germline ends came to 15 bases. CDR3 sequence: CASSFSQYSISYNEQFF. The CDR3 DNA is TGTGCCAGCAGTTTCTCACAGTACTCCATCTCCTACAATGAGCAGTTCTTC.

This clone appeared once. CDR3 bases: TGCGCCAGCTCCAGCGGCCGCTCCTACAATGAGCAGTTCTTC. Its translation is CASSSGRSYNEQFF. V and J are TRBV5-1 and TRBJ2-1; D possibly corresponds to TRBD2 (5 bases). The V end lost 7 bases, the J end lost 0 bases, and 11 bases lay between the germline ends. CDR3 length: 14 residues. CDR1 is SGHRS and CDR2 is YFSETQ in the germline V gene.

V gene TRBV5-1 combines with J gene TRBJ2-7; possibly TRBD1 or TRBD2 for D (5 bases each). This CDR3 is built from 14 residues. V lost 0 bases and J 2 bases, leaving 9 bases between the germline ends. The germline gives CDR1 SGHRS, CDR2 YFSETQ. The CDR3 DNA follows: TGCGCCAGCAGCTTGGACGGGACCCCCTACGAGCAGTACTTC. Translating it yields CASSLDGTPYEQYF. Complete variable domain (other parts from reference TRBV5-1 and TRBJ2-7): KAGVTQTPRYLIKTRGQQVTLSCSPISGHRSVSWYQQTPGQGLQFLFEYFSETQRNKGNFPGRFSGRQFSNSRSEMNVSTLELGDSALYLCASSLDGTPYEQYFGPGTRLTVT.

In its sample, this clone was seen once. This chain joins TRBV28 and TRBJ1-2; TRBD1 matches 7 bases. The CDR3 covers 13 residues. The germline gives CDR1 MDHEN, CDR2 SYDVKM. Trimming took 5 bases from V and 7 from J; bases not matched to a gene: 7. DNA for the CDR3: TGTGCCAGCAGTCCGACAGGGTTCGCTGGCTACACCTTC. This gives the protein CASSPTGFAGYTF.

The chain employs TRBV28 and TRBJ2-7, with D perhaps matching TRBD1 or TRBD2 (6 bases each). The CDR3 sequence is 14 residues long. The germline V gene has CDR1 MDHEN and CDR2 SYDVKM. V gave up 8 bases and J gave up 1 base, with 15 bases separating them. This CDR3 reads CASATRGPSYEQYF. CDR3 coding DNA: TGTGCCAGCGCAACCCGGGGGCCATCCTACGAGCAGTACTTC.

This clone was seen a few times. This chain links TRBV7-9 with TRBJ1-2; TRBD1 agrees at 11 bases. CDR3 size: 15 residues. The germline CDR1 and CDR2 sequences are SEHNR and FQNEAQ (reference sequence). Unmatched junction bases numbered 10, after V lost 8 bases and J lost 5 bases. In DNA, the CDR3 is TGTGCCAGCGAAGACCGGGACAGGGGGAGGTATGGCTACACCTTC. It encodes CASEDRDRGRYGYTF. The whole variable domain, filled in from reference TRBV7-9 and TRBJ1-2, reads DTGVSQNPRHKITKRGQNVTFRCDPISEHNRLYWYRQTLGQGPEFLTYFQNEAQLEKSRLLSDRFSAERPKGSFSTLEIQRTEQGDSAMYLCASEDRDRGRYGYTFGSGTRLTVV.

This chain joins TRBV28 and TRBJ1-5; D is ambiguous. CDR1 is MDHEN, CDR2 SYDVKM, per germline. V lost 6 bases to trimming and J lost 8 bases, with 14 bases between them. CDR3 length: 13 residues. The CDR3 protein is CASSARVGEPQHF. For the CDR3, the DNA is TGTGCCAGCAGCGCAAGGGTCGGAGAGCCCCAGCATTTT.

This chain uses TRBV19 with TRBJ1-6; 8 bases map to TRBD1. The V gene end was trimmed by 1 base and the J gene end by 10 bases; junction bases not matched to a gene: 6. The germline CDR1 and CDR2 sequences are LNHDA and SQIVND (reference sequence). This CDR3 region has 15 residues. The CDR3: CASSIVSGGESPLHF. The DNA for the CDR3 is TGTGCCAGTAGTATAGTCTCAGGGGGCGAATCACCCCTCCACTTT.

The chain uses TRBV2 and TRBJ2-5, with no clear D. The V gene's germline CDR1 is SNHLY and CDR2 FYNNEI. With 5 bases removed from V and 1 base from J, the gap between germline ends came to 17 bases. The CDR3 totals 16 residues. CDR3 amino acids: CASSRQLPLSQETQYF. Written as DNA, the CDR3 is TGTGCCAGCAGTAGGCAGCTCCCTCTAAGCCAAGAGACCCAGTACTTC.

This clone has a single count. This chain uses TRBV28 with TRBJ2-1, with D possibly TRBD1 on 6 matching bases. Germline V gene sequence: CDR1 MDHEN, CDR2 SYDVKM. The length of the CDR3 is 17 residues. The V end was cut by 2 bases, the J end by 7 bases, with 21 bases between. DNA of the CDR3: TGTGCCAGCAGTTTAAGGGACCGGTTACAGGGTCTGAATGAGCAGTTCTTC. It is translated as CASSLRDRLQGLNEQFF.

This rearrangement joins TRBV5-1 to TRBJ2-1; D is possibly TRBD1 (5 bases). V dropped 1 base and J dropped 10 bases, with 15 bases sitting between them. From germline, CDR1 is SGHRS and CDR2 YFSETQ. This CDR3 contains 14 residues. CDR3 sequence: CASSLIGLQVEQFF. CDR3 in DNA: TGCGCCAGCAGCTTGATCGGCTTACAGGTGGAGCAGTTCTTC.

The chain combines TRBV7-9 with TRBJ1-2, with TRBD1 matching 11 bases. The junction had 9 bases not matched to a gene; V was cut back by 5 bases and J by 7 bases. CDR1 and CDR2 from the germline V gene are SEHNR and FQNEAQ (reference sequence). The CDR3 length is 15 residues. The CDR3 region has the DNA TGTGCCAGCAGCGTGCCGGGACAGGGGGTCGGTGGCTACACCTTC. It specifies CASSVPGQGVGGYTF. Full variable domain (rest looked up from reference TRBV7-9 and TRBJ1-2): DTGVSQNPRHKITKRGQNVTFRCDPISEHNRLYWYRQTLGQGPEFLTYFQNEAQLEKSRLLSDRFSAERPKGSFSTLEIQRTEQGDSAMYLCASSVPGQGVGGYTFGSGTRLTVV.

The V call is TRBV10-2, the J call TRBJ2-7; TRBD2 agrees at 9 bases. The V gene's germline CDR1 is WSHSY and CDR2 SAAADI. This CDR3 has 15 amino acids. Trimming cost V 3 bases and J 4 bases; bases outside gene matches: 7. This CDR3 reads CASSEGSGGIYEQYF. The CDR3 DNA follows: TGCGCCAGCAGTGAAGGTAGCGGGGGAATTTACGAGCAGTACTTC.

This clone was counted between two and nine times. In nucleotides, the CDR3 is TGTGCCAGCAGCTATCAGGGGAACACTGAAGCTTTCTTT. Encoded protein: CASSYQGNTEAFF. V gene TRBV7-9 combines with J gene TRBJ1-1; TRBD1 might be the D (5 bases). V was cut by 4 bases and J by 1 base, with 7 bases left in between. CDR1 is SEHNR and CDR2 is FQNEAQ in the germline V gene (reference sequence). The CDR3 loop spans 13 amino acids.